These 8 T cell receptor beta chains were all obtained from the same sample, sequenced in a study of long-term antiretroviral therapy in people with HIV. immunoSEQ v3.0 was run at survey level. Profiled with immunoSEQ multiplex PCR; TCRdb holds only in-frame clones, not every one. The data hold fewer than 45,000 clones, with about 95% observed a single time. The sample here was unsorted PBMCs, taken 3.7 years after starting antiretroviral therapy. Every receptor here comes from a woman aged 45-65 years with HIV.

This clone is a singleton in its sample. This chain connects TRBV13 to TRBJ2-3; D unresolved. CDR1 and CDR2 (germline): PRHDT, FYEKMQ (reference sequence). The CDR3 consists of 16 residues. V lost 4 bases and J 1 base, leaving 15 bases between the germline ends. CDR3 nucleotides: TGTGCCAGCAGCTCAAGGACGACTCGTCGCACAGATACGCAGTATTTT. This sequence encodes CASSSRTTRRTDTQYF.

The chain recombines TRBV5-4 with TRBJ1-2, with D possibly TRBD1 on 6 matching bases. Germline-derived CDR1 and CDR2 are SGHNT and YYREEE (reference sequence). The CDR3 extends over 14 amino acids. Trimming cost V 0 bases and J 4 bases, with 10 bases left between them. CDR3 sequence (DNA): TGTGCCAGCAGCTTGGCTACAGGGACCTATGGCTACACCTTC. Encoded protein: CASSLATGTYGYTF.

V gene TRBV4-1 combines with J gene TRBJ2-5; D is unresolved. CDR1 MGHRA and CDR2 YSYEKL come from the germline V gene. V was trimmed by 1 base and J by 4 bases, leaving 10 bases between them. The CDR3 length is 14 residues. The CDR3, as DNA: TGCGCCAGCAGCCAAGTTGTTAGTGTAGAGACCCAGTACTTC. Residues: CASSQVVSVETQYF.

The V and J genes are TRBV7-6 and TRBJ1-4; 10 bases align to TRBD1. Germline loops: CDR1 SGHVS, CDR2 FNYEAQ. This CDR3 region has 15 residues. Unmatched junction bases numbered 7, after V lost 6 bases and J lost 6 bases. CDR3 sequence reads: CASSFTGTGDEKLFF. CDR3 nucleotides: TGTGCCAGCAGTTTTACCGGGACAGGGGATGAAAAACTGTTTTTT.

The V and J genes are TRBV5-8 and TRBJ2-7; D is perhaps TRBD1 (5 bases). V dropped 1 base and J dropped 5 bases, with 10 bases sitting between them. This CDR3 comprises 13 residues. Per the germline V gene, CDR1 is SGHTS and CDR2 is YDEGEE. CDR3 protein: CASSLKGNDEQYF. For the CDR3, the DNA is TGTGCCAGCAGCTTGAAGGGGAACGACGAGCAGTACTTC.

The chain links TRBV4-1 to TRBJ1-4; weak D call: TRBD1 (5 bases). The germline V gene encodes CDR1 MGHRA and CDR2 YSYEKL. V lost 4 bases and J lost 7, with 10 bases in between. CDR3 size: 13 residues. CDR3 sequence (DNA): TGCGCCAGCAGCCTGGGGCATGGTGAAAAACTGTTTTTT. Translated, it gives CASSLGHGEKLFF.

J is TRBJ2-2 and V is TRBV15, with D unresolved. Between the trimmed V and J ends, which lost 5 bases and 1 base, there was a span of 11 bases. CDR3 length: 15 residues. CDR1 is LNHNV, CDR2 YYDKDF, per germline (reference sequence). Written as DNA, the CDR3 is TGTGCCACCAGCGCCCCACACCAGAACACCGGGGAGCTGTTTTTT. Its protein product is CATSAPHQNTGELFF.

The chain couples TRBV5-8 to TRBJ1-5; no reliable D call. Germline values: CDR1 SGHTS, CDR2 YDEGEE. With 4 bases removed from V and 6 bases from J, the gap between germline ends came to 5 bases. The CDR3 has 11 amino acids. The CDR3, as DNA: TGTGCCAGCAGCCCCGGTCAGCCCCAGCATTTT. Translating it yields CASSPGQPQHF.